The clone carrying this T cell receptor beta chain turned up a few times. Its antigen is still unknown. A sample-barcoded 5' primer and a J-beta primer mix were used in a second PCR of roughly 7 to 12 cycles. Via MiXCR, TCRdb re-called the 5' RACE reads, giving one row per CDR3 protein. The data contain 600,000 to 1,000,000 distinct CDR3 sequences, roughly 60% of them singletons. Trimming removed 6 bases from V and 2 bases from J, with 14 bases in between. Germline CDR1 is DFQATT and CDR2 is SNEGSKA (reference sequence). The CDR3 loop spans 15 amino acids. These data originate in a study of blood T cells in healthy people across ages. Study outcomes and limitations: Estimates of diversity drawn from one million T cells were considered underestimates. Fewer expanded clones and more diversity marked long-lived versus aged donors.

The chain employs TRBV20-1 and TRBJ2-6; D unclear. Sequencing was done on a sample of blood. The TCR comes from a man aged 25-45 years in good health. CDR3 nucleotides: TGCAGTGCCAGACTTTTGGGTCCTGGGGCCAACGTCCTGACTTTC. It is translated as CSARLLGPGANVLTF.